Below, one T cell receptor beta chain is given with its context. Its binding antigen is unknown. The record has no base qualities; no much larger clone is one base away. This record belongs to a study of cytomegalovirus exposure and HLA in healthy donors (dated by TCRdb to the late 2010s). Regarding the complete study: An earlier analysis of roughly 570 of the donors reported 276 Gb of sequence data and roughly 120 million unique TCR beta sequences obtained from about 179 million T cells. About 280 gigabases of sequencing data and roughly 80 million unique TCR sequences made up an early release that covered 500 to 700 HLA-typed donors. Among the roughly 400 genotyped donors, roughly 80% belonged to the genetic ancestry cluster associated with self-reported Caucasian donors. The study aimed to test whether cataloging public T cell receptors could reveal signatures of past pathogen exposure. The T cell repertoires of 550 to 850 subjects were profiled by immunosequencing and related to cytomegalovirus serostatus. Besides the first cohort of around 670 subjects, a separate validation cohort made up of 120 or so different subjects was used. To predict cytomegalovirus infection status, the study brought together high-throughput TCR immunosequencing, statistical association of individual TCRs with disease status, and machine learning. To study patterns of TCR occurrence, a later analysis re-analyzed previously published TCR beta repertoires from 500 to 850 donors and added high-resolution HLA genotyping. Rather than drawing on any new phenotypic data, the later analysis identified candidate immune exposures from TCR beta sequences and the way those sequences occurred across donors. To decide whether each TCR beta V gene segment behaved as functional or pseudogenic, an earlier analysis of nearly 600 of the donors relied on high-throughput TCR beta sequencing. Donor age, sex, ethnicity and CMV serostatus were collected together with the repertoire data. Genome-wide SNP genotypes for about 60% of the roughly 700 donors were used in a later genetic analysis, which treated that subset as a discovery cohort. Every repertoire in the discovery cohort had been generated on one and the same sequencing platform. Class I and class II HLA loci were covered by the typing at four-digit resolution. The number of typed donors differed by locus: about 629-640 for A, B, C, DRB1 and DQB1; approximately 530 for DQA1; some 610 for DPA1; and 400 to 480 for DPB1. A handful of DR-DQ haplotypes were handled as single units for association and clustering because linkage in the cohort was strong. Across 398 genotyped donors of the cohort, an average of about 240,000 unique TCR beta nucleotide sequences per donor were sequenced, and roughly 20% of those sequences were non-productive. General findings and caveats noted by the study authors: In a later analysis, most CMV-associated TCR beta chains were found to appear HLA-restricted, with HLA associations seemingly driven largely by CMV exposure. Assigning TCR associations to individual alleles was difficult when HLA alleles, especially DR and DQ, strongly co-occurred. Broadly in line with IMGT annotations, most TCR beta V segments showed up in productive rearrangements about 87% or about 30% of the time in an earlier analysis of a few hundred of the donors. Some IMGT-functional V segments, including TRBV6-2 and TRBV6-3, could not be told apart with the 87-base-pair reads, so those segments were excluded. A later genetic analysis reported fewer N-insertions in productive TCRs among donors in an Asian-associated ancestry cluster than the approximately 700-donor mean. The authors suggested that the approach could potentially be generalized to other disease states and immunological phenotypes. Compared with equally common non-associated chains, HLA-associated TCR beta chains in a later analysis were more clonally expanded and had lower generation probabilities. A later analysis reported that several top co-occurrence clusters appeared linked to parvovirus B19, influenza, CMV and Epstein-Barr virus. Linkage disequilibrium might explain the correlated functional status among segregating V segments, but an unknown experimental factor could not be excluded. The study gave a list of about 170 TCR beta chains associated with cytomegalovirus. CMV serostatus was the only immune exposure information available for the cohort. In a later analysis, around 17,000 TCR beta sequences were associated with specific HLA alleles at a false discovery rate of 0.05. Because counts were too low, under 20 rarely observed V segments, including chromosome 9 orphons, were left out of the earlier analysis of 587 of the donors. Sequencing depth was assumed to be roughly uniform across donors in the presence/absence analyses, though that assumption may not hold. Cytomegalovirus status was reported to be diagnosed by the classifier with high specificity and sensitivity in both the original and validation cohorts. The cohort was sequenced for TCR beta chains only, and without alpha or paired-chain data the features that could be detected were limited. Most TCR sequences were observed very rarely across donors, whereas some public TCRs were present in many individuals. A further reported finding was that TCR beta sequences accurately predicted the HLA-A and HLA-B alleles for most subjects in the first cohort. An association between a missense DCLRE1C variant and V-gene and J-gene trimming of TCR beta chains was found in a later genetic analysis and replicated in an independent cohort. The sequencing pipeline was judged likely to have produced a cluster of highly shared sequence variants as a technical artifact. Three of the identified cytomegalovirus-associated TCR beta chains were confirmed in vitro to be specific for cytomegalovirus antigens. According to a later analysis, TCR association rates differed among HLA loci, with DRB1 alleles showing the most associated TCRs and HLA-C alleles showing the fewest. Because HLA typing was missing for some donors at each locus, association tests included only the typed subset.

The germline V gene yields SGHRS for CDR1 and YFSETQ for CDR2. The germline V and J ends show losses of 4 bases and 5 bases respectively, and no gene match explains 14 bases of the junction. The CDR3 has 16 amino acids, counting the end cysteine and phenylalanine. Of the read, only the CDR3 DNA is kept; its 48 bases are in frame from base 1. The library relied on the immunoSEQ multiplex PCR assay. The multiplex PCR relied on a mix of 60 forward primers for TCR Vbeta segments and 13 reverse primers for TCR Jbeta segments. A multiplex PCR assay on genomic DNA amplified the CDR3 region of rearranged TCR beta genes. The amplified TCR beta libraries were sequenced on the Illumina HiSeq System as 87-base-pair reads. As for the authors' bioinformatics: Across the 500 to 700 repertoires, a later analysis counted 80 million or so unique TCR beta chains, some 11 million of which were shared by at least two donors. Raw reads were error-corrected and collapsed into unique sequences by a nearest-neighbor algorithm in which closely related sequences were merged to remove PCR and sequencing errors. CDR3 sequences were aligned to IMGT reference sequences to assign V, D and J gene segments. For a sequence to be retained, at least a six-nucleotide match to both a V gene segment and a J gene segment was required. A rearrangement counted as productive if the CDR3 had no stop codons and remained in frame with V and J, and every other rearrangement counted as non-productive. CDR3 was defined by IMGT convention, running from the second conserved V-encoded cysteine to the conserved J-encoded phenylalanine. In an earlier analysis of 500 to 650 of the donors, sequences lacking an unambiguous match to a single V gene segment were excluded. In an earlier analysis of 587 of the donors, a V segment was called functional when productive rearrangements were above 56.7%, and segregating when the standard deviation between donors exceeded 5%. To diagnose cytomegalovirus status from the catalog of TCR beta chain sequences, a statistical classification framework was built. V and J gene assignment, in a later analysis, came from comparing TCR nucleotide sequences with IMGT/GENE-DB human TR gene sequences. Using the TCRdist pipeline, a later analysis assigned CDR3 sequences along with most-parsimonious VDJ recombination scenarios. In a later analysis, each TCR beta chain was defined by its CDR3 amino acid sequence together with its V-gene family, and reads lacking a unique V-gene family were excluded. To address suspected cross-contamination and a sequencing artifact, a later analysis removed approximately 600 highly shared, low-generation-probability nucleotide sequences. A later analysis calculated a clonal expansion index for each public chain from normalized within-repertoire ranks of inferred template counts. In a later analysis, generation probabilities were computed using a VDJ recombination model fitted to out-of-frame rearrangements, and the results were checked against IGoR. Hypergeometric tests were used in a later analysis to score TCR-TCR, TCR-HLA and TCR-CMV co-occurrence, with a repertoire-size bias correction applied to the TCR pairs. In a later analysis, false discovery rates were estimated by permuting HLA or CMV assignments 20 times. In a later analysis, co-occurring TCRs were grouped with DBSCAN, and TCRdist sequence similarity was added when clustering was performed within HLA-allele-positive subsets. Co-occurrence clustering excluded repertoires with fewer than 30,000 or more than 120,000 public chains, plus five with anomalous nucleotide sharing. As stored in TCRdb, this immuneACCESS dataset retains in-frame rearrangements with V and J assigned. A fraction of the clones does not appear; measured against another copy, unresolved V genes explain less than half of the discrepancy, and the remainder lacks a known reason. From that table come the V and J calls and clone size; the DNA was used to work out D and trimming. Across this sample there are roughly 240,000 clones, with 80% to 90% seen only once. Around 0.23% of the sample belongs to the ten largest clones.

The cohort was made up of under 800 healthy bone marrow donors. At the time of sampling, every cohort member was nominally healthy, though immune exposures that went unrecorded were likely present. The donor tested CMV seronegative, placing the donor among the 350 or so seronegative members of the cohort. A peripheral blood sample was provided by each donor, and peripheral blood mononuclear cells were used for TCR beta sequencing. Genomic DNA extraction from the blood cell samples was performed with the Qiagen DNeasy Blood Extraction Kit. In this chain, TRBV5-1 is recombined with TRBJ2-7, with 8 bases in between that match TRBD2. Sequencing input: PBMCs. The receptor was isolated from a girl aged 2 to 10 in good health and CMV-seronegative. This receptor has the CDR3 CASSPWGGRPTDEQYF. The nucleotide sequence is TGCGCCAGCAGCCCCTGGGGCGGGAGGCCAACGGACGAGCAGTACTTC.